This TCR beta chain was sequenced during a study of T-cell reconstitution after alpha-beta-depleted transplantation in children. Germline loops: CDR1 LGHDT, CDR2 YNNKEL (reference sequence). The CDR3 length is 16 residues. Trimming cost V 0 bases and J 8 bases; bases outside gene matches: 8. As it was prepared, the TCRbeta library received unique molecular identifiers. TCRdb itself ran the PCR reads through MiXCR, one entry per CDR3 protein. Seen here are 450,000 to 600,000 distinct CDR3 sequences, around 16% observed once, and the top ten hold 2.5% to 4%. Specimen: PBMCs from the stem cell graft donor, collected from the stem cell graft. This chain joins TRBV3-1 and TRBJ2-4, with 9 bases fitting TRBD2. The clonotype comes from a human donor who donated a stem cell graft to a child with acute lymphoblastic leukemia. The CDR3 loop is CASSQERSAGGDIQYF. The CDR3 region has the DNA TGTGCCAGCAGCCAAGAAAGATCGGCGGGAGGGGACATTCAGTACTTC. Supplemented by reference TRBV3-1 and TRBJ2-4, the full variable domain reads DTAVSQTPKYLVTQMGNDKSIKCEQNLGHDTMYWYKQDSKKFLKIMFSYNNKELIINETVPNRFSPKSPDKAHLNLHINSLELGDSAVYFCASSQERSAGGDIQYFGAGTRLSVL.